A selection of T cell receptor beta chains follows, all from one sample in a study of T cells in Graves' hyperthyroidism and ophthalmopathy. Using its own MiXCR run on the multiplex PCR reads, TCRdb lists one record per CDR3 protein. The sample contains some 340,000 distinct CDR3 sequences, about 13% of which appear only once. The sample consisted of blood. The receptor set was obtained from a woman aged 40-49 years with Graves' ophthalmopathy. Both conserved end residues are part of each CDR3. Fields, in order: J gene, D gene, clone size, V gene, CDR3 DNA, CDR3 protein. D genes are given only for firm matches. Size is stated for part of the rows, as once, few or many counts, or as a class when the clone is expanded.

>TRBJ2-1|-|many|TRBV11-2
TGTGCCAGCAGTCGACAGCTTAGCTCCTACAATGAGCAGTTCTTC
CASSRQLSSYNEQFF
>TRBJ2-7|-|-|TRBV5-1
TGCGCCAGCAGCTTGTCATCAATCAGGGCCGAGCAGTACTTC
CASSLSSIRAEQYF
>TRBJ1-6|TRBD1|-|TRBV9
TGTGCCAGCAGCGTAGATCGGGACAGCGCGACCTATAATTCACCCCTCCACTTT
CASSVDRDSATYNSPLHF
>TRBJ2-7|TRBD1|many|TRBV4-2
TGTGCCAGCAGCCAAGCGGGACAGGGAAGCGAGCAGTACTTC
CASSQAGQGSEQYF
>TRBJ2-7|-|many|TRBV6-1
TGTGCCACCACGTATAGCGGAACCCATCGAGAGCAGTACTTC
CATTYSGTHREQYF
>TRBJ2-1|-|many|TRBV19
TGTGCCAGTAGGCCACACCGGGGGGCAAATGAGCAGTTCTTC
CASRPHRGANEQFF
>TRBJ2-7|TRBD2|many|TRBV2
TGTGCCAGCAGCGACCCACAATTAAAGCGGGGGGACGCCCCCTCCTACGAGCAGTACTTC
CASSDPQLKRGDAPSYEQYF
>TRBJ2-2|-|many|TRBV10-1
TGCGCCAGCGGGCCGGACACCGGGGAGCTGTTTTTT
CASGPDTGELFF
>TRBJ1-1|-|-|TRBV4-1
TGCGCCAGCAGCCAATTTCCGGACGGGCGCACTGAAGCTTTCTTT
CASSQFPDGRTEAFF
>TRBJ1-1|-|many|TRBV7-9
TGTGCCAGCAGCTTTCGGGACACCATGAACACTGAAGCTTTCTTT
CASSFRDTMNTEAFF
>TRBJ2-7|TRBD2|many|TRBV20-1
TGCAGTGCCTTATCGCCCGGACTAGCGGGGGCCTACGAGCAGTACTTC
CSALSPGLAGAYEQYF
>TRBJ2-1|-|many|TRBV24-1
TGTGCCACCAGTGATTTGCAGTTGAATGAGCAGTTCTTC
CATSDLQLNEQFF
>TRBJ1-2|TRBD1|many|TRBV12-3/TRBV12-4
TGTGCCAGCAGTTTACAGGGGGCCGTCAGCGGGGAGGGCTACACCTTC
CASSLQGAVSGEGYTF
>TRBJ2-2|-|many|TRBV11-3
TGTGCCAGCAGCCCTTGGGGGGACACCGGGGAGCTGTTTTTT
CASSPWGDTGELFF
>TRBJ1-6|-|-|TRBV5-4
TGTGCCAGCAGTGGACAGTTCGGTAATTCACCCCTCCACTTT
CASSGQFGNSPLHF
>TRBJ2-5|-|-|TRBV4-1
TGCGCCAGCAGCTATCTAGGTCGTGGGGAGACCCAGTACTTC
CASSYLGRGETQYF
>TRBJ1-1|-|many|TRBV12-3/TRBV12-4
TGTGCCAGCAGTTTAAGGGGGACGGAAAACACTGAAGCTTTCTTT
CASSLRGTENTEAFF
>TRBJ1-1|TRBD1|many|TRBV12-3/TRBV12-4
TGTGCCAGCAGTCCTCAGACAGGGAAAACTGAAGCTTTCTTT
CASSPQTGKTEAFF
>TRBJ1-2|-|many|TRBV27
TGTGCCAGCAGTCCACGGACAGACCGTAGGTCGGGCTATGGCTACACCTTC
CASSPRTDRRSGYGYTF
>TRBJ1-5|-|many|TRBV6-1
TGTGCCAGCAGTGAGGGATTCTTCAATCAGCCCCAGCATTTT
CASSEGFFNQPQHF
>TRBJ2-5|-|many|TRBV7-8
TGTGCCAGCAGCTTAGGCGCTGGGGTAAAGGGAGAGACCCAGTACTTC
CASSLGAGVKGETQYF
>TRBJ1-1|-|many|TRBV28
TGTGCCAGCAGTTTGGTGGGGGGGCTGATCACTGAAGCTTTCTTT
CASSLVGGLITEAFF
>TRBJ2-5|TRBD2|many|TRBV10-3
TGTGCCATCAGTTTGACTAGCGGGGGGTTACAAGAGACCCAGTACTTC
CAISLTSGGLQETQYF
>TRBJ1-2|-|many|TRBV28
TGTGCCAGCAGTCCCCCGGCGTCCGGTGGCTACACCTTC
CASSPPASGGYTF
>TRBJ2-1|TRBD2|-|TRBV12-3/TRBV12-4
TGTGCCAGCAGTCTAGGACTAGCGGCTTCCTACAATGAGCAGTTCTTC
CASSLGLAASYNEQFF
>TRBJ2-7|-|-|TRBV5-6
TGTGCCAGCAGCTTGGCCGGACAAACCATCTACGAGCAGTACTTC
CASSLAGQTIYEQYF
>TRBJ1-3|-|once|TRBV20-1
TGCAGTGCTAGGGGGGTAGGAAACACCATATATTTT
CSARGVGNTIYF
>TRBJ2-1|TRBD2|-|TRBV7-2
TGTGCCAGCAGCCAGGGGCGGGAGGGGTGGAATGAGCAGTTCTTC
CASSQGREGWNEQFF
>TRBJ1-5|-|many|TRBV6-2/TRBV6-3
TGTGCCAGCAAACCACGGGCGGTTTATAGCAATCAGCCCCAGCATTTT
CASKPRAVYSNQPQHF
>TRBJ1-1|-|-|TRBV2
TGTGCCAGCACGGTCCGAGGACCCACTGAAGCTTTCTTT
CASTVRGPTEAFF
>TRBJ1-1|TRBD1|-|TRBV7-9
TGTGCCAGCAGCTTAATAGGACAGGGGGCGCGGAACACTGAAGCTTTCTTT
CASSLIGQGARNTEAFF
>TRBJ2-2|-|many|TRBV20-1
TGCAGTGCTTTCAATGCGGGCGGAGGGAACACCGGGGAGCTGTTTTTT
CSAFNAGGGNTGELFF
>TRBJ2-3|TRBD2|many|TRBV11-2
TGTGCCAGCAGCTTAGCTCGACTAGCGGGAGGGTCCGATACGCAGTATTTT
CASSLARLAGGSDTQYF
>TRBJ2-7|-|many|TRBV2
TGTGCCCTCGGAAGGGCTCGGGATGGCGAGCAGTACTTC
CALGRARDGEQYF
>TRBJ1-1|-|many|TRBV12-3/TRBV12-4
TGTGCCAGCAGTTTAGCGGACCAGTACATGAACACTGAAGCTTTCTTT
CASSLADQYMNTEAFF
>TRBJ1-5|-|few|TRBV27
TGTGCCAGCAGTCCAATTTTAAGCAATCAGCCCCAGCATTTT
CASSPILSNQPQHF
>TRBJ1-3|-|few|TRBV18
TGTGCCAGCTCACCGTCGCCGGGTACAGGCTCTGGAAACACCATATATTTT
CASSPSPGTGSGNTIYF
>TRBJ1-4|-|-|TRBV7-9
TGTGCCAGCAGCCCAACACAGGGTTTCGAGGGTGGTGAAAAACTGTTTTTT
CASSPTQGFEGGEKLFF
>TRBJ2-1|-|few|TRBV5-5
TGTGCCAGCAGCAGACTTATCACGACCTACAATGAGCAGTTCTTC
CASSRLITTYNEQFF
>TRBJ2-6|-|many|TRBV28
TGTGCCAGCAGCTTCGGGGGATCTGGGGCCAACGTCCTGACTTTC
CASSFGGSGANVLTF
>TRBJ2-3|-|-|TRBV5-1
TGCGCCAGCAGCTTGGCGTACGGCACAGATACGCAGTATTTT
CASSLAYGTDTQYF
>TRBJ2-7|-|many|TRBV20-1
TGCAGTGTTGAAGGAATCAGGAAGCACGAGCAGTACTTC
CSVEGIRKHEQYF
>TRBJ2-1|-|few|TRBV9
TGTGCCAGCAGCGTAGAGGTAACAGGGATCTACAATGAGCAGTTCTTC
CASSVEVTGIYNEQFF
>TRBJ2-5|TRBD2|-|TRBV3-1
TGTGCCAGCAGCCAAGCACCGGGACTAGCGGGGGCCCAGTACTTC
CASSQAPGLAGAQYF
>TRBJ2-7|-|many|TRBV29-1
TGCAGCGTTGAAGACGCGGTAGGACTCGGGCAGTACTTC
CSVEDAVGLGQYF